One sample yielded the 20 T cell receptor beta chains listed below, sequenced in a study of OX40 agonist ivuxolimab in advanced cancers. Generated by immunoSEQ multiplex PCR, the TCRdb table keeps only in-frame clones and is missing some. The sample has around 60,000 clones, roughly nine tenths seen once. Sequenced here: CD4+ or CD8+ T cells sorted from blood, sampled in a trial of the OX40 agonist ivuxolimab. Receptors originate from an adult with an advanced solid tumor such as melanoma, head and neck, liver or kidney cancer.

The V and J genes are TRBV5-1 and TRBJ2-5, with D perhaps matching TRBD1 (6 bases). The CDR3 has 14 amino acids. Germline V lookup: CDR1 SGHRS, CDR2 YFSETQ. The ends were cut back, 6 bases at V and 5 bases at J, with 17 bases in the middle. CDR3 nucleotides: TGCGCCAGCACCGCGGCAGGGGTCCGGGAGACCCAGTACTTC. This codes for CASTAAGVRETQYF.

This chain connects TRBV5-1 to TRBJ2-1; 7 bases line up with TRBD2. With V trimmed by 5 bases and J by 8 bases, 16 bases remained unmatched. Germline CDR1 is SGHRS and CDR2 is YFSETQ. The CDR3 has 16 residues. CDR3 region: CASRPGSGKRSDEQFF. The CDR3 coding sequence is TGCGCCAGCAGACCGGGGAGCGGGAAGAGGTCGGATGAGCAGTTCTTC.

This chain links TRBV5-1 with TRBJ2-7, with 10 positions matching TRBD2. The length of the CDR3 is 14 residues. With 3 bases clipped from V and 6 bases from J, the junction kept 6 bases outside the gene matches. Germline loops: CDR1 SGHRS, CDR2 YFSETQ. The CDR3 sequence is CASSWTSGGGEQYF. CDR3 DNA: TGCGCCAGCAGCTGGACTAGCGGAGGCGGCGAGCAGTACTTC.

The chain carries TRBV27 and TRBJ1-1, with unresolved D. Germline V gene sequence: CDR1 MNHEY, CDR2 SMNVEV (reference sequence). The CDR3 is made up of 16 amino acids. The germline V and J ends were trimmed by 0 bases and 5 bases, with 16 bases remaining between them. This CDR3 reads CASSLSRGRSGTEAFF. The CDR3 DNA reads as TGTGCCAGCAGTTTATCGAGAGGGCGATCAGGAACTGAAGCTTTCTTT.

This clone was detected once. The rearrangement joins TRBV15 to TRBJ2-6; TRBD1 matches 12 bases. Germline lookup yields CDR1 LNHNV and CDR2 YYDKDF (reference sequence). Trimming at V came to 4 bases and at J to 3 bases, leaving 4 bases not matched to a gene. This CDR3 is built from 17 residues. CDR3 sequence reads: CATSTGQGALGANVLTF. Here the CDR3 DNA reads TGTGCCACCAGCACGGGACAGGGGGCGCTTGGGGCCAACGTCCTGACTTTC.

The chain links TRBV30 to TRBJ1-2, with 8 bases matching TRBD1. Germline assignment: CDR1 GTSNPN and CDR2 SVGIG (reference sequence). V dropped 0 bases and J dropped 1; count of bases not matched to a gene: 1. The CDR3 has 14 amino acids. The CDR3 DNA sequence: TGTGCCTGGAGTGTACAGGGGGGTAACTATGGCTACACCTTC. This translates into CAWSVQGGNYGYTF.

The V and J genes are TRBV5-5 and TRBJ1-5, with unresolved D. The germline CDR1 and CDR2 sequences are SGHKS and YYEKEE (reference sequence). Between the trimmed V and J ends, which lost 4 bases and 3 bases, there was a span of 11 bases. This CDR3 is built from 14 residues. The CDR3 sequence: CASSPVLDNQPQHF. For the CDR3, the DNA is TGTGCCAGCAGCCCAGTTTTAGACAATCAGCCCCAGCATTTT.

The chain has TRBV28 and TRBJ1-4; perhaps TRBD1 as D (5 bases). Trimming left V 3 bases short and J 4 bases short, with 12 bases between. The CDR3 runs 15 residues. Germline CDR1 and CDR2: MDHEN and SYDVKM. CDR3: CASSFMGRFNEKLFF. The CDR3 DNA is TGTGCCAGCAGTTTTATGGGGCGGTTTAATGAAAAACTGTTTTTT.

The chain is built from TRBV11-2 and TRBJ1-2; 10 bases line up with TRBD1. Germline lookup yields CDR1 SGHAT and CDR2 FQNNGV. The CDR3 is 14 amino acids. Trimming at V came to 5 bases and at J to 3 bases, leaving 3 bases not matched to a gene. DNA for the CDR3: TGTGCCAGCAGCCCGGGACAGGGGTACTATGGCTACACCTTC. Its protein product is CASSPGQGYYGYTF.

The J gene is TRBJ2-7, the V gene TRBV28; D perhaps matches TRBD1 (5 bases). Germline CDR1 reads MDHEN; CDR2 reads SYDVKM. V was cut by 7 bases and J by 1 base, with 20 bases left in between. CDR3 length: 16 residues. The CDR3 bases are TGTGCCAGCACCTACCTCGGGCAGGGCGGATCCTACGAGCAGTACTTC. Translating it yields CASTYLGQGGSYEQYF.

J is TRBJ1-2 and V is TRBV27, with D possibly matching TRBD1 (6 bases). The CDR3 covers 13 residues. Germline CDR1 and CDR2: MNHEY and SMNVEV (reference sequence). The ends were cut back, 6 bases at V and 5 bases at J, with 13 bases in the middle. CDR3 sequence (DNA): TGTGCCAGCAGGCAGACAGGCTCTTATGGCTACACCTTC. Translation gives CASRQTGSYGYTF.

This clone came up once. The chain joins TRBV10-3 to TRBJ1-2; TRBD1 aligns across 7 bases. Germline V gene sequence: CDR1 ENHRY, CDR2 SYGVKD. The CDR3 runs to 13 residues. Trimming removed 7 bases from V and 4 bases from J; junction bases left unmatched: 6. The CDR3 sequence is CAINSGTAYGYTF. DNA of the CDR3: TGTGCCATCAACTCCGGGACAGCCTATGGCTACACCTTC.

V is TRBV5-8 and J is TRBJ1-5, with D perhaps TRBD1 (5 bases). Trimming stripped 4 bases from V and 7 bases from J, with 12 bases between. The length of the CDR3 is 13 residues. Germline CDR1 reads SGHTS; CDR2 reads YDEGEE. The CDR3 is CASSLGGDQPQHF. The CDR3 bases are TGTGCCAGCAGCCTAGGCGGGGACCAGCCCCAGCATTTT.

The sample holds one count of this clone. The genes are TRBV30 and TRBJ2-3; tentative D call: TRBD2 (6 bases). Trimming cost V 4 bases and J 5 bases, with 19 bases left between them. In germline, CDR1 is GTSNPN, CDR2 SVGIG (reference sequence). The CDR3 contains 15 residues. The CDR3 protein is CAWIKTGGVGDTQYF. In DNA, the CDR3 is TGTGCCTGGATTAAAACGGGCGGGGTTGGAGATACGCAGTATTTT.

The chain recombines TRBV6-6 with TRBJ1-2; D gene uncertain. This CDR3 spans 12 amino acids. V was pared by 6 bases and J by 4 bases, with 9 bases between. Germline-derived CDR1 and CDR2 are MNHNY and SVGAGI (reference sequence). CDR3 residues: CASREGGYGYTF. As DNA, the CDR3 is TGTGCCAGCAGAGAAGGAGGCTATGGCTACACCTTC.

The rearrangement links TRBV5-1 to TRBJ2-5, with 8 bases fitting TRBD2. The CDR3 consists of 14 residues. V was pared by 4 bases and J by 1 base, with 3 bases of the junction left unmatched. Germline CDR1 SGHRS, CDR2 YFSETQ. CDR3 amino acids: CASSNSGIQETQYF. Here the CDR3 DNA reads TGCGCCAGCAGCAATAGCGGGATCCAAGAGACCCAGTACTTC.

This clone was counted a few times. The CDR3 loop is CAISESATPAETQYF. DNA for the CDR3: TGTGCCATCAGTGAGTCGGCCACTCCAGCGGAGACCCAGTACTTC. The chain recombines TRBV10-3 with TRBJ2-5; D is ambiguous. CDR1 ENHRY and CDR2 SYGVKD come from the germline V gene. The length of the CDR3 is 15 residues. V was shortened by 0 bases and J by 5 bases, with 13 bases between the two germline ends.

V usage is TRBV7-8 and J usage is TRBJ1-1; D may be TRBD1 (5 bases). The CDR3 length is 14 residues. Trimming shortened V by 3 bases and J by 4 bases, and 12 bases separated the two germline ends. Germline CDR1 and CDR2: SGHVS and FQNEAQ. CDR3 sequence (DNA): TGTGCCAGCAGCTTGGCAGGGTGGAGCACTGAAGCTTTCTTT. This encodes CASSLAGWSTEAFF.

The rearrangement links TRBV6-6 to TRBJ1-1, with D perhaps matching TRBD1 (6 bases). Germline CDR1 is MNHNY and CDR2 is SVGAGI (reference sequence). The V and J ends lost 6 bases and 0 bases respectively, with 17 bases between them. The CDR3 is 16 amino acids. The DNA of the CDR3 is TGTGCCAGCAGACCCGGGGGGGGCAGCATGAACACTGAAGCTTTCTTT. It yields the protein CASRPGGGSMNTEAFF.

The chain is built from TRBV6-1 and TRBJ2-5; possible D gene TRBD1, 6 bases. The V end was cut by 6 bases, the J end by 5 bases, with 16 bases between. CDR1 is MNHNS, CDR2 SASEGT, per germline. This CDR3 spans 14 amino acids. The CDR3 DNA reads TGTGCCAGCAGCTTAACCAGGGGCAGTGAGACCCAGTACTTC. It yields the protein CASSLTRGSETQYF.